This TCR beta chain was sequenced during a study of CD8+CD57+ T cells in acquired aplastic anemia. General observations from the study: In common between the patients and the controls were some 28 CD8+ CDR3 sequences.

Genomic DNA was employed as the template in profiling TCR beta VDJ and CDR3. In TCRdb, the reads were re-called with MiXCR into one record per CDR3 protein. The sample consists of approximately 180,000 distinct CDR3 sequences, 48% of them appearing once. V lost 4 bases, J lost 8 bases, and 10 bases stayed unmatched. Looked up from germline, CDR1 is SGHRS and CDR2 is YFSETQ. CDR3 length equals 16 residues. About this clonotype: Its antigen remains unidentified. A read error may be the cause here, since a much bigger clone is one base away.

Patients selected for sequencing had displayed CD8+CD57+ cell expansion by flow cytometry. The clonotype originates from a human donor with aplastic anemia. The chain recombines TRBV5-1 with TRBJ1-6; 9 nucleotides align to TRBD1. The sequenced sample was sorted CD4+, CD8+, or CD8+CD57+ T cells (not recorded which) from PBMCs. CDR3 in amino acids: CASSRGQTGGHSPLHF. In DNA, the CDR3 is TGCGCCAGCAGCCGGGGACAGACAGGGGGACATTCACCCCTCCACTTT. The full variable domain, rest sourced from reference TRBV5-1 and TRBJ1-6, is KAGVTQTPRYLIKTRGQQVTLSCSPISGHRSVSWYQQTPGQGLQFLFEYFSETQRNKGNFPGRFSGRQFSNSRSEMNVSTLELGDSALYLCASSRGQTGGHSPLHFGNGTRLTVT.